The 5 T cell receptor beta chains reported below all come from one sample, sequenced in a study of long-term antiretroviral therapy in people with HIV. The immunoSEQ assay was v3.0, run at survey level. Measured with immunoSEQ multiplex PCR; TCRdb has only the in-frame clones, and not every one. The repertoire has about 18,000 clones, approximately 78% of them found once; the top ten carry around 20%. The sequences come from unsorted PBMCs, collected 0.6 years after starting antiretroviral therapy. The receptors derive from a woman aged 18-29 years with HIV.

V is TRBV5-1 and J is TRBJ2-1; D is perhaps TRBD1 (5 bases). The CDR3 sequence is 15 residues long. The germline V gene has CDR1 SGHRS and CDR2 YFSETQ. Trimming stripped 0 bases from V and 0 bases from J, with 7 bases between. The DNA of the CDR3 is TGCGCCAGCAGCTTGGGACAGAACTCCTACAATGAGCAGTTCTTC. This translates into CASSLGQNSYNEQFF.

This clone is classed as medium-sized (0.01 to 0.1%). The chain employs TRBV27 and TRBJ1-5; D not resolved. Trimming stripped 5 bases from V and 0 bases from J, with 11 bases between. This CDR3 is built from 15 residues. Germline lookup yields CDR1 MNHEY and CDR2 SMNVEV (reference sequence). CDR3 region: CASSLDGYSNQPQHF. CDR3 in DNA: TGTGCCAGCAGTCTGGACGGATATAGCAATCAGCCCCAGCATTTT.

This chain links TRBV2 with TRBJ1-3, with D perhaps matching TRBD1 (6 bases). CDR1 is SNHLY, CDR2 FYNNEI, per germline. V lost 7 bases and J 6 bases, leaving 16 bases between the germline ends. The CDR3 consists of 14 residues. Here the CDR3 reads CASTQGWSANTIYF. Here the CDR3 DNA reads TGTGCCAGCACGCAGGGGTGGTCCGCAAACACCATATATTTT. The variable domain in full, completed from reference TRBV2 and TRBJ1-3, reads EPEVTQTPSHQVTQMGQEVILRCVPISNHLYFYWYRQILGQKVEFLVSFYNNEISEKSEIFDDQFSVERPDGSNFTLKIRSTKLEDSAMYFCASTQGWSANTIYFGEGSWLTVV.

The chain uses TRBV4-2 and TRBJ1-2; the match to TRBD1 covers 7 bases. Trimming cost V 1 base and J 6 bases; bases outside gene matches: 5. CDR1 and CDR2 from the germline V gene are LGHNA and YNFKEQ. The CDR3 totals 14 residues. The CDR3 region is CASSQAKGGDGYTF. For the CDR3, the DNA is TGTGCCAGCAGCCAAGCGAAAGGGGGCGATGGCTACACCTTC.

The count of this clone is one. This chain connects TRBV5-8 to TRBJ1-4, with no clear D. CDR1 is SGHTS, CDR2 YDEGEE, per germline. V shed 7 bases and J shed 4 bases, with 11 bases lying between them. This CDR3 is 13 amino acids long. CDR3 in DNA: TGTGCCAGCGGACGGCGTTTTAATGAAAAACTGTTTTTT. Translated, it gives CASGRRFNEKLFF.